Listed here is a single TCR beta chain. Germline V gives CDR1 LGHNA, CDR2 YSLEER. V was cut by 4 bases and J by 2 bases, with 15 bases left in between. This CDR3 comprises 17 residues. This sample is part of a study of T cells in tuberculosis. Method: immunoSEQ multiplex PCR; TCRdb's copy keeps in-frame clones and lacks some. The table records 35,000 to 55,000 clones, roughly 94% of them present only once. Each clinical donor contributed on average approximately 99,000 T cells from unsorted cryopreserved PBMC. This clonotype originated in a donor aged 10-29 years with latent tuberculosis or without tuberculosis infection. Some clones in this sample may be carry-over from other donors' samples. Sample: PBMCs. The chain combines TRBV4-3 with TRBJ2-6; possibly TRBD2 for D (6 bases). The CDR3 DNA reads TGCGCCAGCAGCCTCTCTTCGGGCGGGGCTGGGGCCAACGTCCTGACTTTC. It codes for CASSLSSGGAGANVLTF.